The 21 T cell receptor beta chains presented below share a single source sample, sequenced in a study of tumor-infiltrating lymphocytes in primary liver carcinoma. Production of TCR beta cDNA used roughly 0.55 ug total RNA together with a constant-region primer. For TCR beta, libraries were produced by three nested multiplex PCR rounds using slightly modified ARM-PCR. A C-beta reverse primer was combined with TRBV1-TRBV30 forward primers in the first two PCR rounds, and each round had about 10 cycles. Each CDR3 protein gets one entry after TCRdb re-called the multiplex PCR reads with MiXCR. This sample has around 71,000 distinct CDR3 sequences, with roughly two thirds found just once. Without any cell sorting, roughly 20-33 mg of bulk tissue yielded co-extracted RNA and DNA. Sequenced input: liver tumor tissue from sampling region 4. Sample subset: tumor region T4, right-lateral pole. Receptors originate from a woman in her fifties or sixties with primary liver carcinoma and hepatitis B virus infection.

Concerning this clonotype: A much larger clone differs by one base, so this may be a read error. V is TRBV14 and J is TRBJ1-3; D is unclear. The germline V gene has CDR1 SGHDN and CDR2 FVKESK. The V and J ends lost 5 bases and 3 bases respectively, with 11 bases between them. CDR3 length: 14 residues. CDR3 in DNA: TGTGCCAGCAGCGCGCTCGGGATTGGAAACACCATATATTTT. It specifies CASSALGIGNTIYF.

A remark on this clonotype: One end of the junction is discordant with germline, which a read error may explain. This chain joins TRBV4-1 and TRBJ2-3; TRBD1 or TRBD2 may be the D gene (6 bases each). Germline assignment: CDR1 MGHRA and CDR2 YSYEKL. The CDR3 extends over 19 amino acids. The CDR3 is CASSPIAGNLPRRTDMQYF. The CDR3 nucleotides read TGCGCCAGTAGCCCCATCGCGGGAAACCTCCCCCGGCGGACAGATATGCAGTATTTT.

As to this clonotype: Because the CDR3 is missing its conserved closing phenylalanine or tryptophan, this is likely a read error. The CDR3 protein is CASSRTGSGVEYGYTL. Here the CDR3 DNA reads TGCGCCAGCAGTCGGACAGGGTCCGGAGTGGAGTATGGCTACACCTTA. This sequence joins TRBV4-1 and TRBJ1-2, with TRBD1 matching 8 bases. The length of the CDR3 is 16 residues. The J segment lost 5 bases and the V segment lost 6 bases, leaving 14 bases of the junction unmatched. CDR1 is MGHRA and CDR2 is YSYEKL in the germline V gene.

This clonotype came up many times. This sequence joins TRBV6-1 and TRBJ2-7, with 7 nucleotides matching TRBD2. V lost 2 bases and J lost 3; bases outside the gene matches: 7. Germline lookup yields CDR1 MNHNS and CDR2 SASEGT. The CDR3 has 15 amino acids. CDR3 nucleotide sequence: TGTGCCAGCAGTGAAATTGCGGGAGAAGGCTACGAGCAGTACTTC. It is translated as CASSEIAGEGYEQYF.

For this clonotype: Germline is not matched at one junction end, which may reflect a read error. The J gene is TRBJ2-3, the V gene TRBV6-1, with TRBD1 as a possible D gene (5 bases). This CDR3 has 15 residues. Germline values: CDR1 MNHNS, CDR2 SASEGT. The CDR3 spells CASSESGLDDDKQYF. Here the CDR3 DNA reads TGTGCCAGCAGTGAGTCAGGGCTTGATGATGATAAGCAGTATTTT.

As to this clonotype: The conserved phenylalanine or tryptophan is not found at the CDR3 terminus, so this likely reflects a read error. This sequence joins TRBV6-1 and TRBJ1-1; D is unresolved. The length of the CDR3 is 13 residues. The germline V gene has CDR1 MNHNS and CDR2 SASEGT. V was trimmed by 7 bases and J by 7 bases, leaving 16 bases between them. Here the CDR3 DNA reads TGTGCCAGCAACTTCGCTGAGGGAGGTGAAGCTTTCTCT. Translated, it gives CASNFAEGGEAFS.

This chain joins TRBV6-5 and TRBJ1-5, with D perhaps matching TRBD1 (5 bases). Germline CDR1 reads MNHEY; CDR2 reads SVGAGI. Trimming pared 9 bases from V and 4 bases from J, leaving 25 bases between. This CDR3 contains 17 residues. The CDR3 region has the DNA TGTGCCAGTAGTAATCAACGGACCGGGGCAGGGAATCAGCCCCAGCATTTT. Protein product: CASSNQRTGAGNQPQHF.

This clonotype was detected only once. At one boundary the junction diverges from the germline segment, which might be a read error. The chain combines TRBV11-3 with TRBJ2-7; a weak D match, TRBD2 (5 bases). From germline, CDR1 is SGHNT and CDR2 YENEEA. CDR3 length: 15 residues. In DNA, the CDR3 is TGTGCCAGCAGCTTAGAACCGAGCGTGGCCTGGGAGCAGTATTTC. It encodes CASSLEPSVAWEQYF.

Comments on this clonotype: Germline and junction disagree at one end, which may indicate a read error. The chain is built from TRBV12-3 or TRBV12-4 and TRBJ2-1, with TRBD2 identical over 13 bases. The CDR3 runs to 16 residues. The CDR3 protein is CASNRVGTSGTYEQSF. CDR3 DNA sequence: TGTGCCAGCAACCGCGTCGGGACTAGCGGGACCTATGAGCAGTCCTTC.

This chain connects TRBV16 to TRBJ1-1; D gene ambiguous. The length of the CDR3 is 13 residues. In germline, CDR1 is KGHSY, CDR2 FQNENV. Trimming removed 1 base at V and 10 bases at J, with 13 bases between. The CDR3 DNA follows: TGTGCCAGCAGCCAATTGCTGGGCCCTGGAGCTTTCTTT. This gives the protein CASSQLLGPGAFF.

By its share, this clonotype is medium-sized. The genes are TRBV4-2 and TRBJ2-7, with 9 bases aligning to TRBD1. V lost 0 bases to trimming and J lost 3 bases; unmatched junction nucleotides: 3. The CDR3 spans 15 residues. Germline V gives CDR1 LGHNA, CDR2 YNFKEQ. This CDR3 is CASSQDPTGGYEQYF. Written as DNA, the CDR3 is TGTGCCAGCAGCCAAGATCCGACAGGGGGCTACGAGCAGTACTTC.

The sample holds a few counts of this clonotype. A read error may be the cause here, since a much bigger clone is one base away. Without the conserved terminal phenylalanine or tryptophan, this CDR3 likely stems from a read error. The V call is TRBV4-2, the J call TRBJ2-3, with D perhaps TRBD1 or TRBD2 (5 bases each). The CDR3 has 15 amino acids. Per the germline V gene, CDR1 is LGHNA and CDR2 is YNFKEQ. For the CDR3, the DNA is TGTGCCTGCAGCCAAGATCCTATGGGGGTAGATACGCAGTATCTT. This gives the protein CACSQDPMGVDTQYL.

Notes on this clonotype: The junction shows a germline mismatch at one end, possibly a read error. This sequence joins TRBV11-1 and TRBJ2-3; TRBD1 agrees at 11 bases. Germline V gives CDR1 SGHAT, CDR2 FQDESV (reference sequence). This CDR3 comprises 15 residues. This CDR3 is CASRWGQGDTDTQCF. The CDR3 coding sequence is TGTGCCAGCAGATGGGGACAGGGGGATACGGATACGCAGTGTTTT. Supplemented by reference TRBV11-1 and TRBJ2-3, the full variable domain reads EAEVAQSPRYKITEKSQAVAFWCDPISGHATLYWYRQILGQGPELLVQFQDESVVDDSQLPKDRFSAERLKGVDSTLKIQPAELGDSAMYLCASRWGQGDTDTQCFGPGTRLTVL.

This clonotype was observed once. V gene TRBV11-3 combines with J gene TRBJ2-3, with D maybe TRBD2 (5 bases). The CDR3 is 14 amino acids. Germline V gene lookup returns CDR1 SGHNT and CDR2 YENEEA. V lost 9 bases to trimming and J lost 1 base, with 14 bases between them. The DNA of the CDR3 is TGTGCCAGGAGCGTTCGGACTGGCACAGATACGCAGTATTTT. Its translation: CARSVRTGTDTQYF.

Points on this clonotype: With a much larger clone just one base away, this may be a read error. The CDR3 reads CASSTTGLASYEQYF. The CDR3, as DNA: TGTGCCAGCAGTACCACGGGACTAGCCTCCTACGAGCAGTACTTC. The genes are TRBV28 and TRBJ2-7; 9 bases line up with TRBD2. The CDR3 has 15 residues. Germline V gives CDR1 MDHEN, CDR2 SYDVKM. V gave up 5 bases and J gave up 0 bases; unmatched junction bases: 5.

In the case of this clonotype: The CDR3 carries no conserved terminal phenylalanine or tryptophan, so it likely arises from a read error. The chain has TRBV6-6 and TRBJ1-5; D unclear. This CDR3 region has 14 residues. The germline V gene has CDR1 MNHNY and CDR2 SVGAGI (reference sequence). The V end lost 2 bases, the J end lost 3 bases, and 8 bases lay between the germline ends. CDR3: CASSYGRNNQPQHI. The CDR3 DNA reads TGTGCCAGCAGTTACGGTAGAAACAATCAGCCCCAGCATATT.

In regard to this clonotype: This CDR3 fails to terminate in the conserved phenylalanine or tryptophan, so it likely reflects a read error. CDR3 sequence reads: CASSYGGLDTEAFS. CDR3 DNA sequence: TGTGCCAGCAGCTACGGGGGCTTGGACACTGAAGCTTTCTCT. The chain combines TRBV11-3 with TRBJ1-1; weak D call: TRBD1 (6 bases). The ends were cut back, 4 bases at V and 3 bases at J, with 12 bases in the middle. The CDR3 is 14 amino acids. Germline V gives CDR1 SGHNT, CDR2 YENEEA.

Notes on this clonotype: A much bigger clone sits one base away, suggesting this may be a read error. The V call is TRBV28, the J call TRBJ1-1, with D uncertain. Trimming took 5 bases from V and 8 from J, leaving 12 bases between them. The CDR3 covers 12 residues. Germline CDR1 reads MDHEN; CDR2 reads SYDVKM. CDR3 sequence reads: CASSTQISEAFF. DNA for the CDR3: TGTGCCAGCAGTACGCAGATCTCCGAAGCTTTCTTT.

On this clonotype itself: The CDR3 ends on some other residue instead of the conserved phenylalanine or tryptophan, so this is likely a read error. The rearrangement links TRBV7-9 to TRBJ2-7, with D maybe TRBD1 (5 bases). Germline values: CDR1 SEHNR, CDR2 FQNEAQ (reference sequence). The CDR3 totals 13 residues. V was pared by 8 bases and J by 5 bases, with 16 bases between. Here the CDR3 DNA reads TGTGCCAGCTCCTGGGGCAGGAACAACGAGCAGTACTTA. Encoded protein: CASSWGRNNEQYL.

To note about this clonotype: A much larger clone lies a single base off, so this may be a read error. This chain joins TRBV28 and TRBJ1-5; D ambiguous. The V gene lost 2 bases and the J gene lost 9 bases, with 14 bases spanning the gap. The CDR3 length is 14 residues. The germline gives CDR1 MDHEN, CDR2 SYDVKM. The CDR3 DNA follows: TGTGCCAGCAGTTTAGGTAGCGGTTTGCGGCCCCAGCATTTT. It translates to CASSLGSGLRPQHF. Supplemented by reference TRBV28 and TRBJ1-5, the full variable domain reads DVKVTQSSRYLVKRTGEKVFLECVQDMDHENMFWYRQDPGLGLRLIYFSYDVKMKEKGDIPEGYSVSREKKERFSLILESASTNQTSMYLCASSLGSGLRPQHFGDGTRLSIL.

The chain carries TRBV18 and TRBJ2-1, with 10 bases that match TRBD2. The trim removed 0 bases at V and 9 bases at J, leaving 11 bases unmatched. Germline V CDR1 and CDR2: KGHSH, LQKENI. This CDR3 contains 17 residues. CDR3 sequence: CASSPPRLAGANSEQFF. The CDR3 coding sequence is TGTGCCAGCTCACCACCGCGGCTAGCGGGAGCGAACAGTGAGCAGTTCTTC.